Each of the 29 T cell receptor beta chains below was sequenced from the same sample in a study of metastatic and nonmetastatic thyroid tumors. TCRdb ran MiXCR on the PCR reads. The sample has tens of thousands of clones; approximately 22% are singletons. All patients reached thyroid surgery having received no treatment beforehand. Material for sequencing was tumor tissue. The receptor set was obtained from a female donor with papillary thyroid cancer or a benign thyroid nodule (not recorded which). Some clones in this sample may be carry-over from other donors' samples.

The table lists this clone with a few counts. This CDR3 is CASRLQAGGSTDTQYF. The CDR3 DNA reads TGTGCCAGCAGACTCCAAGCCGGAGGGTCTACAGATACGCAGTATTTT. The chain recombines TRBV11-2 with TRBJ2-3; D may be TRBD2 (6 bases). With 6 bases removed from V and 3 bases from J, the gap between germline ends came to 19 bases. The CDR3 runs 16 residues. Per the germline V gene, CDR1 is SGHAT and CDR2 is FQNNGV.

This clone was found many times. The rearrangement uses TRBV7-2 and TRBJ1-2, with 7 nucleotides matching TRBD1. Germline values: CDR1 SGHTA, CDR2 FQGNSA. The CDR3 totals 14 residues. V was clipped by 1 base and J by 7 bases; unmatched bases: 6. Written as DNA, the CDR3 is TGTGCCAGCAGCTTAGGGACAGGCAGCGGTGGCTACACCTTC. Its translation: CASSLGTGSGGYTF.

The chain recombines TRBV20-1 with TRBJ2-1, with D possibly TRBD2 on 5 matching bases. Trimming removed 3 bases at V and 9 bases at J, with 24 bases between. The CDR3 totals 16 residues. Germline CDR1 reads DFQATT; CDR2 reads SNEGSKA (reference sequence). CDR3 protein: CSASPGIPAVAGEQFF. The CDR3 bases are TGCAGTGCTAGCCCCGGCATCCCGGCCGTGGCGGGTGAGCAGTTCTTC.

This clone was seen many times. Additional DNA sequences in this sample encode the identical CDR3. V and J are TRBV20-1 and TRBJ2-3; weak D call: TRBD2 (6 bases). CDR3 length: 14 residues. CDR1 is DFQATT, CDR2 SNEGSKA, per germline (reference sequence). V lost 3 bases and J 5 bases, leaving 15 bases between the germline ends. The CDR3 loop is CSASIGGKEDTQYF. CDR3 coding DNA: TGCAGTGCTAGTATTGGCGGGAAGGAAGATACGCAGTATTTT.

This clone was seen more than once but under ten times. A much larger clone lies a single base off, so this may be a read error. The gene calls are TRBV12-3 or TRBV12-4 and TRBJ1-3, with D unclear. The CDR3 has 14 residues. The CDR3 DNA reads TGTGCCAGCAGTTTCGGAGGGTCTGGAAACACCGTATATTTT. This sequence encodes CASSFGGSGNTVYF.

Notes on this clone: At one boundary the junction diverges from the germline segment, which might be a read error. The CDR3 nucleotides read TGTGCCAGCAATTACTCCAGGACTCTAGGTGAGCAGTTCTTC. The encoded protein is CASNYSRTLGEQFF. The chain is built from TRBV6-5 and TRBJ2-1; D is possibly TRBD2 (5 bases). The CDR3 contains 14 residues. CDR1 MNHEY and CDR2 SVGAGI come from the germline V gene.

This clone was detected ten times or more. J is TRBJ1-4 and V is TRBV2, with 7 nucleotides matching TRBD1. V lost 9 bases and J lost 8; bases outside the gene matches: 9. The CDR3 is 13 amino acids. The germline V gene encodes CDR1 SNHLY and CDR2 FYNNEI. CDR3 DNA sequence: TGTGCCAGTCGTCCAGGGGGTGAGGAAAAACTGTTTTTT. Translation: CASRPGGEEKLFF.

The chain has TRBV5-1 and TRBJ2-1; TRBD2 aligns across 9 bases. The germline V gene has CDR1 SGHRS and CDR2 YFSETQ. This CDR3 has 15 residues. V dropped 4 bases and J dropped 11; count of bases not matched to a gene: 13. In nucleotides, the CDR3 is TGCGCCAGCAGCCCCGAGGGGGCGGGAGGGGTTCAGCAGTTCTTC. It translates to CASSPEGAGGVQQFF.

This clone is classed as medium-sized (0.01 to 0.1%). V is TRBV10-2 and J is TRBJ1-1; TRBD1 aligns across 7 bases. Germline loops: CDR1 WSHSY, CDR2 SAAADI. V lost 7 bases and J lost 5; bases outside the gene matches: 7. The CDR3 length is 13 residues. CDR3 DNA sequence: TGCGCCAGCATTGGACAGGCGGGGACTGAAGCTTTCTTT. Protein product: CASIGQAGTEAFF.

The chain links TRBV6-1 to TRBJ1-3; TRBD1 matches 7 bases. From germline, CDR1 is MNHNS and CDR2 SASEGT. V lost 5 bases, J lost 0 bases, and 4 bases stayed unmatched. CDR3 length equals 15 residues. The CDR3 coding sequence is TGTGCCAGCAGTACGCGGACAGGCTCTGGAAACACCATATATTTT. This translates into CASSTRTGSGNTIYF.

The rearrangement joins TRBV7-2 to TRBJ2-7, with a possible D match to TRBD2 (5 bases). The CDR3 length is 14 residues. Trimming left V 1 base short and J 5 bases short, with 12 bases between. CDR1 is SGHTA, CDR2 FQGNSA, per germline. CDR3 nucleotides: TGTGCCAGCAGCTTAGGCCCGGGGTCGGACGAGCAGTACTTC. As protein: CASSLGPGSDEQYF. Complete variable domain (other parts from reference TRBV7-2 and TRBJ2-7): GAGVSQSPSNKVTEKGKDVELRCDPISGHTALYWYRQSLGQGLEFLIYFQGNSAPDKSGLPSDRFSAERTGGSVSTLTIQRTQQEDSAVYLCASSLGPGSDEQYFGPGTRLTVT.

This sequence joins TRBV2 and TRBJ2-3; the match to TRBD2 covers 7 bases. CDR3 size: 16 residues. J gave up 1 base and V 5 bases, and 9 bases lay outside the gene matches. Germline V gene lookup returns CDR1 SNHLY and CDR2 FYNNEI. CDR3: CASSTGGPGGTDTQYF. CDR3 sequence (DNA): TGTGCCAGCAGTACGGGAGGTCCGGGGGGCACAGATACGCAGTATTTT.

This clone was observed a few times. This chain links TRBV24-1 with TRBJ2-2; D is unclear. The ends were cut back, 9 bases at V and 2 bases at J, with 12 bases in the middle. CDR3 length equals 14 residues. The germline V gene has CDR1 KGHDR and CDR2 SFDVKD. CDR3 nucleotide sequence: TGTGCCACCGGCGTACCAGCTAACACCGGGGAGCTGTTTTTT. It codes for CATGVPANTGELFF.

This clone has only a few counts. The rearrangement uses TRBV20-1 and TRBJ2-7; 9 positions agree with TRBD2. Unmatched junction bases numbered 9, after V lost 2 bases and J lost 4 bases. Germline CDR1 reads DFQATT; CDR2 reads SNEGSKA (reference sequence). This CDR3 has 15 residues. The CDR3 protein is CSARPLAGEVYEQYF. The DNA for the CDR3 is TGCAGTGCTAGACCCTTAGCGGGAGAGGTTTACGAGCAGTACTTC.

There are many counts of this clone. Other nucleotide sequences from this sample produce the same CDR3. V usage is TRBV5-6 and J usage is TRBJ2-1; 11 nucleotides align to TRBD2. Germline CDR1 and CDR2: SGHDT and YYEEEE. The CDR3 runs 15 residues. Trimming cost V 2 bases and J 3 bases; bases outside gene matches: 1. The CDR3 region is CASSFTSGGYNEQFF. As DNA, the CDR3 is TGTGCCAGCAGCTTCACTAGCGGGGGCTACAATGAGCAGTTCTTC.

J is TRBJ2-7 and V is TRBV30; D is unclear. The V gene lost 2 bases and the J gene lost 2 bases, with 13 bases spanning the gap. Germline CDR1 reads GTSNPN; CDR2 reads SVGIG (reference sequence). This CDR3 has 14 amino acids. The CDR3 reads CAWSPPGVTYEQYF. CDR3 bases: TGTGCCTGGAGTCCCCCAGGAGTAACCTACGAGCAGTACTTC.

J is TRBJ2-7 and V is TRBV6-1; tentatively, D is TRBD1 (6 bases). Germline CDR1 reads MNHNS; CDR2 reads SASEGT. The CDR3 totals 12 residues. Trimming took off 6 bases at V and 4 bases at J, with 10 bases between the two ends. This CDR3 reads CASRSGQYEQYF. Here the CDR3 DNA reads TGTGCCAGCAGATCTGGACAGTACGAGCAGTACTTC.

This chain joins TRBV20-1 and TRBJ1-1; possibly TRBD1 for D (6 bases). This CDR3 comprises 14 residues. Trimming left V 3 bases short and J 3 bases short, with 14 bases between. Looked up from germline, CDR1 is DFQATT and CDR2 is SNEGSKA (reference sequence). CDR3 sequence (DNA): TGCAGTGCTAGTAAGTGGGAGGGGGACACTGAAGCTTTCTTT. This translates into CSASKWEGDTEAFF.

In its sample, this clone was seen once. The chain employs TRBV2 and TRBJ2-2, with 10 bases matching TRBD1. The CDR3 consists of 17 residues. From germline, CDR1 is SNHLY and CDR2 FYNNEI. J was trimmed by 3 bases and V by 0 bases; bases with no gene match: 4. The CDR3 reads CASSEALGTGDTGELFF. The CDR3 DNA sequence: TGTGCCAGCAGTGAAGCGCTGGGGACAGGGGACACCGGGGAGCTGTTTTTT. Based on the CDR3 plus reference TRBV2 and TRBJ2-2, the full variable domain is EPEVTQTPSHQVTQMGQEVILRCVPISNHLYFYWYRQILGQKVEFLVSFYNNEISEKSEIFDDQFSVERPDGSNFTLKIRSTKLEDSAMYFCASSEALGTGDTGELFFGEGSRLTVL.

This clone was observed a handful of times. The chain joins TRBV15 to TRBJ2-1, with D hard to call. The CDR3 sequence is 13 residues long. V was pared by 0 bases and J by 4 bases, with 4 bases between. Germline assignment: CDR1 LNHNV and CDR2 YYDKDF (reference sequence). In nucleotides, the CDR3 is TGTGCCACCAGCAGAGATGGGTACAATGAGCAGTTCTTC. It codes for CATSRDGYNEQFF.

This clone was counted only a few times. The rearrangement links TRBV10-3 to TRBJ2-7; no clear D gene. The CDR3 has 12 residues. Germline-derived CDR1 and CDR2 are ENHRY and SYGVKD. Trimming took 2 bases from V and 4 from J, leaving 6 bases between them. The CDR3 nucleotides are TGTGCCATCAGTGAGATACTATACGAGCAGTACTTC. This encodes CAISEILYEQYF.

This clone was detected ten times or more. This chain joins TRBV28 and TRBJ2-7; D is ambiguous. The germline V and J ends were trimmed by 5 bases and 5 bases, with 19 bases remaining between them. This CDR3 contains 15 residues. The germline CDR1 and CDR2 sequences are MDHEN and SYDVKM. The CDR3 nucleotides read TGTGCCAGCAGTAAATCCGGGCCCGGGTTGAACGAGCAGTACTTC. Translating gives CASSKSGPGLNEQYF.

This clone has ten or more counts. The chain links TRBV19 to TRBJ1-4; TRBD1 aligns across 9 bases. This CDR3 is built from 15 residues. J lost 9 bases, V lost 3 bases, and 8 bases had no gene match. Germline V CDR1 and CDR2: LNHDA, SQIVND (reference sequence). The CDR3 bases are TGTGCCAGTAGTATCTGGTACAGGGGGCTAAAAAAACTGTTTTTT. Its protein is CASSIWYRGLKKLFF.

The genes are TRBV20-1 and TRBJ1-1, with TRBD1 as a possible D gene (6 bases). Trimming left V 6 bases short and J 8 bases short, with 16 bases between. The CDR3 spans 12 residues. CDR1 is DFQATT and CDR2 is SNEGSKA in the germline V gene (reference sequence). The DNA of the CDR3 is TGCAGTGCCACCCCGAGTGGGACAGAAGCTTTCTTT. This sequence encodes CSATPSGTEAFF.

This clone was detected ten times or more. The chain has TRBV18 and TRBJ1-5; D remains unclear. Trimming took off 5 bases at V and 4 bases at J, with 12 bases between the two ends. The germline gives CDR1 KGHSH, CDR2 LQKENI. The CDR3 has 14 residues. CDR3 residues: CASSSYRDNQPQHF. The DNA of the CDR3 is TGTGCCAGCTCATCATACAGAGATAATCAGCCCCAGCATTTT.

The rearrangement links TRBV28 to TRBJ1-1, with a tentative D call TRBD1 (6 bases). Germline values: CDR1 MDHEN, CDR2 SYDVKM. The CDR3 is 15 amino acids. V was trimmed by 6 bases and J by 4 bases, leaving 18 bases between them. The CDR3 region is CASRKTGQGRTEAFF. The CDR3 coding sequence is TGTGCCAGCAGGAAGACAGGTCAGGGGCGCACTGAAGCTTTCTTT. Drawing the rest from reference TRBV28 and TRBJ1-1, the complete variable domain is DVKVTQSSRYLVKRTGEKVFLECVQDMDHENMFWYRQDPGLGLRLIYFSYDVKMKEKGDIPEGYSVSREKKERFSLILESASTNQTSMYLCASRKTGQGRTEAFFGQGTRLTVV.

In its sample, this clone was seen many times. This sequence joins TRBV4-1 and TRBJ2-4; the D gene is possibly TRBD1 (6 bases). The CDR3 contains 17 residues. The V and J ends lost 0 bases and 0 bases respectively, with 12 bases between them. The germline V gene encodes CDR1 MGHRA and CDR2 YSYEKL. CDR3 sequence (DNA): TGCGCCAGCAGCCAAGATCGGGGACATCTAGCCAAAAACATTCAGTACTTC. Translating it yields CASSQDRGHLAKNIQYF.

This clone turned up a few times. One base away lies a much larger clone, so this may be a sequencing read error. This rearrangement joins TRBV6-5 to TRBJ1-1, with D tentatively TRBD1 (6 bases). CDR1 and CDR2 from the germline V gene are MNHEY and SVGAGI. V lost 0 bases and J 4 bases, leaving 9 bases between the germline ends. The CDR3 extends over 14 amino acids. Written as DNA, the CDR3 is TGTGCCAGCAGTTACTCGGCAGGGGCCACTGAAGCTTTCTTT. Protein product: CASSYSAGATEAFF.

This clone was seen many times. V usage is TRBV12-3 or TRBV12-4 and J usage is TRBJ2-3; 8 nucleotides match TRBD2. The CDR3 is 16 amino acids. V shed 2 bases, J shed 2 bases, and the junction held 6 bases outside the gene matches. Written as DNA, the CDR3 is TGTGCCAGCAGTTTAATACTAGCGGACGACACAGATACGCAGTATTTT. As protein: CASSLILADDTDTQYF.